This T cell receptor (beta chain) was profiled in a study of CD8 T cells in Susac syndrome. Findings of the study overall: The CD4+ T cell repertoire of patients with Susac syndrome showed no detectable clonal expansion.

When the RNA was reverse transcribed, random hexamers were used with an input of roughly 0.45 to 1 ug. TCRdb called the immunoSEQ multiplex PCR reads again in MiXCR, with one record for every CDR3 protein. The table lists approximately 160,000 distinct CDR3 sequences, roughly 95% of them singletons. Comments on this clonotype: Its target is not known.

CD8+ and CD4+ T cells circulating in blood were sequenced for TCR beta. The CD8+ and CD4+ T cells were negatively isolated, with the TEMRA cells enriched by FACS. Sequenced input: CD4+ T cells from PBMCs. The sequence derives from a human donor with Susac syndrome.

CDR3 coding DNA: TGTGCCAGTTCCCGGGGCGGGGGACCCTACAATGAGCAGTTCTTC. Protein product: CASSRGGGPYNEQFF. The chain employs TRBV2 and TRBJ2-1; TRBD2 matches 7 bases. In germline, CDR1 is SNHLY, CDR2 FYNNEI. The CDR3 runs to 15 residues. V trimming: 9 bases; J trimming: 2 bases; junction bases outside the gene matches: 10. Filled out from reference TRBV2 and TRBJ2-1, the complete variable domain reads EPEVTQTPSHQVTQMGQEVILRCVPISNHLYFYWYRQILGQKVEFLVSFYNNEISEKSEIFDDQFSVERPDGSNFTLKIRSTKLEDSAMYFCASSRGGGPYNEQFFGPGTRLTVL.